The TCR beta chain under discussion was sequenced for a study of T cells after yellow fever vaccination. TCRdb redid the calling of the 5' RACE reads with MiXCR, one entry per CDR3 protein. The sample contains tens of thousands of distinct CDR3 sequences, 7.3% of which appear only once. The V gene's germline CDR1 is LNHDA and CDR2 SQIVND (reference sequence). The V end was cut by 8 bases, the J end by 6 bases, with 12 bases between. The CDR3 runs 12 residues. The origin of this receptor is a man aged 18 to 30 who received the YFV17D yellow fever vaccine. The chain employs TRBV19 and TRBJ2-3; D might be TRBD1 (5 bases). Sequenced material: CD8+ T cells sorted from PBMCs, taken 9 to 11 days after the first yellow fever vaccination. CDR3 coding DNA: TGTGCCAGTCGGTCAGGGCCGGATACGCAGTATTTT. Its protein is CASRSGPDTQYF.